These 26 T cell receptor beta chains were sequenced from one sample in a study of vaccination and CD4 T cells after COVID-19. Noted treatment: roughly 10-day PBMC culture with coronavirus spike peptide pools or control peptides (ViraFEST assay). These receptors' antigens are unknown. An Oncomine TCR Beta short-read assay was used to sequence the DNA from cultured CD4+ T cells. TCRdb analysed the PCR reads with MiXCR anew, one entry per CDR3 protein. The profile shows about 5,600 distinct CDR3 sequences, around 33% of them singletons. This sample comprised CD4+ T cells from blood, cultured in vitro, obtained after SARS-CoV-2 vaccination. Source of these receptors: a human donor who had recovered from COVID-19.

V usage is TRBV20-1 and J usage is TRBJ1-1; D not certain. Trimming removed 1 base from V and 6 bases from J, with 12 bases in between. CDR1 is DFQATT and CDR2 is SNEGSKA in the germline V gene (reference sequence). This CDR3 is built from 13 residues. The CDR3 here is CSARVTTGAEAFF. The CDR3 nucleotides are TGCAGTGCTAGAGTAACGACCGGGGCTGAAGCTTTCTTT.

V is TRBV4-1 and J is TRBJ2-7; D assignment may be TRBD1 or TRBD2 (5 bases each). This CDR3 comprises 16 residues. The germline V gene encodes CDR1 MGHRA and CDR2 YSYEKL. Between the trimmed V and J ends, which lost 0 bases and 4 bases, there was a span of 16 bases. CDR3: CASSQEGRAGWYEQYF. The CDR3 nucleotides read TGCGCCAGCAGCCAAGAGGGGCGGGCAGGGTGGTACGAGCAGTACTTC.

This clonotype was recorded a few times. V is TRBV28 and J is TRBJ1-1; no firm D call. Germline CDR1 reads MDHEN; CDR2 reads SYDVKM. V dropped 0 bases and J dropped 1 base, with 15 bases sitting between them. CDR3 length equals 17 residues. The CDR3 coding sequence is TGTGCCAGCAGTTTATGGGGTCGTGGGGAAAGGAACACTGAAGCTTTCTTT. Protein sequence: CASSLWGRGERNTEAFF.

This rearrangement joins TRBV7-9 to TRBJ2-1; possible D gene TRBD2, 7 bases. The CDR3 is made up of 15 amino acids. Germline CDR1 SEHNR, CDR2 FQNEAQ (reference sequence). V was trimmed by 3 bases and J by 8 bases, leaving 17 bases between them. DNA of the CDR3: TGTGCCAGCAGCTTGCGGGGATCGGGGGGCGATGAGCAGTTCTTC. It encodes CASSLRGSGGDEQFF.

The rearrangement links TRBV25-1 to TRBJ2-2, with a possible D match to TRBD2 (7 bases). Trimming took off 6 bases at V and 4 bases at J, with 12 bases between the two ends. The length of the CDR3 is 14 residues. The germline gives CDR1 MGHDK, CDR2 SYGVNS. The DNA of the CDR3 is TGTGCCAGCAGGAGGAGGGGGGGCACCGGGGAGCTGTTTTTT. Amino acids: CASRRRGGTGELFF.

This clonotype was observed a handful of times. This chain links TRBV6-1 with TRBJ1-1; weak D call: TRBD1 (6 bases). This CDR3 contains 14 residues. Per the germline V gene, CDR1 is MNHNS and CDR2 is SASEGT. Trimming pared 5 bases from V and 3 bases from J, leaving 13 bases between. The CDR3 DNA follows: TGTGCCAGCAGTCCAGGGGTCCGCTACACTGAAGCTTTCTTT. Protein: CASSPGVRYTEAFF.

The rearrangement uses TRBV6-1 and TRBJ2-7, with TRBD1 matching 7 bases. In germline, CDR1 is MNHNS, CDR2 SASEGT. With V trimmed by 6 bases and J by 5 bases, 10 bases remained unmatched. The CDR3 length is 14 residues. The CDR3 region has the DNA TGTGCCAGCAGGACCGGGACAGAACTCCACGAGCAGTACTTC. As protein: CASRTGTELHEQYF.

By sample fraction, this clonotype is medium-sized. This chain links TRBV7-9 with TRBJ2-7, with D possibly being TRBD1 or TRBD2 (6 bases each). The CDR3 loop spans 14 amino acids. Trimming left V 6 bases short and J 3 bases short, with 15 bases between. Germline CDR1 reads SEHNR; CDR2 reads FQNEAQ (reference sequence). CDR3 sequence: CASSVGGRGYEQYF. For the CDR3, the DNA is TGTGCCAGCAGTGTGGGGGGCAGGGGCTACGAGCAGTACTTC.

This sequence joins TRBV20-1 and TRBJ2-1; possibly TRBD2 for D (5 bases). The CDR3 runs 13 residues. Germline CDR1 is DFQATT and CDR2 is SNEGSKA (reference sequence). CDR3 nucleotides: TGCAGCCTAAGCGGAGGCGATTACAATGAGCAGTTCTTC. It is translated as CSLSGGDYNEQFF.

The genes are TRBV7-8 and TRBJ2-5, with D uncertain. CDR3 length equals 13 residues. Per the germline V gene, CDR1 is SGHVS and CDR2 is FQNEAQ. V lost 2 bases to trimming and J lost 0 bases, with 4 bases between them. The CDR3: CASSLTYQETQYF. The CDR3 bases are TGTGCCAGCAGCTTAACGTACCAAGAGACCCAGTACTTC. The whole variable domain, filled in from reference TRBV7-8 and TRBJ2-5, reads GAGVSQSPRYKVAKRGQDVALRCDPISGHVSLFWYQQALGQGPEFLTYFQNEAQLDKSGLPSDRFFAERPEGSVSTLKIQRTQQEDSAVYLCASSLTYQETQYFGPGTRLLVL.

CDR3 region: CAISDNTGVPGELFF. DNA of the CDR3: TGTGCCATCAGCGATAACACAGGGGTACCCGGGGAGCTGTTTTTT. The chain couples TRBV10-3 to TRBJ2-2; TRBD1 agrees at 7 bases. Germline V gene lookup returns CDR1 ENHRY and CDR2 SYGVKD. This CDR3 spans 15 amino acids. V lost 6 bases and J lost 6; bases outside the gene matches: 10.

In this sample, this clonotype is medium-sized. The V gene is TRBV25-1, the J gene TRBJ2-5, with TRBD1 identical over 7 bases. Trimming removed 4 bases from V and 5 bases from J; junction bases left unmatched: 10. CDR3 length: 15 residues. Per the germline V gene, CDR1 is MGHDK and CDR2 is SYGVNS. CDR3 bases: TGTGCCAGCAGTGGACAGACAGGGTTGTTGGAGACCCAGTACTTC. Translating gives CASSGQTGLLETQYF.

By its share, this clonotype is medium-sized (0.01 to 0.1%). The gene calls are TRBV29-1 and TRBJ2-5; D remains ambiguous. From germline, CDR1 is SQVTM and CDR2 ANQGSEA. The CDR3 consists of 12 residues. The V and J ends lost 3 bases and 3 bases respectively, with 8 bases between them. CDR3: CSVDSDKETQYF. DNA for the CDR3: TGCAGCGTTGATAGTGACAAAGAGACCCAGTACTTC. Looking up the rest from reference TRBV29-1 and TRBJ2-5 gives the full variable domain: SAVISQKPSRDICQRGTSLTIQCQVDSQVTMMFWYRQQPGQSLTLIATANQGSEATYESGFVIDKFPISRPNLTFSTLTVSNMSPEDSSIYLCSVDSDKETQYFGPGTRLLVL.

The sample holds a few counts of this clonotype. In DNA, the CDR3 is TGTGCCAGCAGTAATAGCGGGGACAATTCCTACGAGCAGTACTTC. It is translated as CASSNSGDNSYEQYF. The rearrangement joins TRBV6-1 to TRBJ2-7; 8 nucleotides align to TRBD2. CDR3 size: 15 residues. Germline CDR1 MNHNS, CDR2 SASEGT. Trimming took 5 bases from V and 1 from J; bases not matched to a gene: 7.

The CDR3 DNA reads as TGCAGTGCTAGAGGGGGCGGGGACAACACCGGGGAGCTGTTTTTT. Its translation: CSARGGGDNTGELFF. The rearrangement uses TRBV20-1 and TRBJ2-2, with D perhaps matching TRBD2 (6 bases). V lost 1 base and J lost 2, with 11 bases in between. Germline V gives CDR1 DFQATT, CDR2 SNEGSKA (reference sequence). The CDR3 loop spans 15 amino acids.

This clonotype counts as medium-sized. The CDR3 bases are TGTGCCAGCAGCTCATTTACCGGGACGAGCGCTTTCCTGTACTTC. This translates into CASSSFTGTSAFLYF. The chain is built from TRBV7-9 and TRBJ2-7; perhaps D is TRBD1 or TRBD2 (5 bases each). Germline CDR1 reads SEHNR; CDR2 reads FQNEAQ (reference sequence). V was pared by 4 bases and J by 12 bases, with 25 bases between. The CDR3 has 15 residues.

V and J are TRBV24-1 and TRBJ2-5; D is unresolved. V dropped 0 bases and J dropped 2 bases, with 3 bases sitting between them. CDR1 is KGHDR, CDR2 SFDVKD, per germline. CDR3 length: 13 residues. The CDR3 nucleotides read TGTGCCACCAGTGATTTGGGACAAGAGACCCAGTACTTC. Protein: CATSDLGQETQYF.

The rearrangement joins TRBV19 to TRBJ1-6; the match to TRBD1 covers 9 bases. CDR3 length: 16 amino acids. CDR1 and CDR2 from the germline V gene are LNHDA and SQIVND (reference sequence). J was trimmed by 8 bases and V by 3 bases; bases with no gene match: 8. The CDR3 DNA follows: TGTGCCAGTAGTATCACAGGGGGCGGAGGTGATTCACCCCTCCACTTT. It specifies CASSITGGGGDSPLHF. Supplemented by reference TRBV19 and TRBJ1-6, the full variable domain reads DGGITQSPKYLFRKEGQNVTLSCEQNLNHDAMYWYRQDPGQGLRLIYYSQIVNDFQKGDIAEGYSVSREKKESFPLTVTSAQKNPTAFYLCASSITGGGGDSPLHFGNGTRLTVT.

This clonotype showed up just a few times. The genes are TRBV2 and TRBJ2-7; the D is unclear. From germline, CDR1 is SNHLY and CDR2 FYNNEI. The CDR3 runs 13 residues. V was shortened by 7 bases and J by 2 bases, with 12 bases between the two germline ends. The CDR3 region has the DNA TGTGCCAGCATGCGAGCGTCGCCCTACGAGCAGTACTTC. This encodes CASMRASPYEQYF.

The rearrangement links TRBV10-1 to TRBJ1-1; possible D gene TRBD1, 6 bases. The V and J ends lost 4 bases and 1 base respectively, with 10 bases between them. Per germline, CDR1 WNHNN and CDR2 SYGVQD (reference sequence). The CDR3 consists of 14 residues. The CDR3 is CASSVTGRNTEAFF. The DNA of the CDR3 is TGCGCCAGCAGTGTGACAGGACGGAACACTGAAGCTTTCTTT.

This chain uses TRBV6-1 with TRBJ1-5; D unresolved. Germline CDR1 and CDR2: MNHNS and SASEGT. The CDR3 contains 12 residues. The V gene lost 7 bases and the J gene lost 4 bases, with 8 bases spanning the gap. This CDR3 is CASNQPNQPQHF. The CDR3 nucleotides are TGTGCCAGCAACCAGCCGAATCAGCCCCAGCATTTT.

The table lists this clonotype with a few counts. This chain connects TRBV10-3 to TRBJ2-3; the D gene is possibly TRBD1 (6 bases). Germline CDR1 and CDR2: ENHRY and SYGVKD. The CDR3 spans 14 residues. Trimming removed 4 bases at V and 2 bases at J, with 10 bases between. The CDR3 DNA sequence: TGTGCCATCAGTGGCACAGGGACCACAGATACGCAGTATTTT. It encodes CAISGTGTTDTQYF.

This clonotype turned up a few times. The rearrangement joins TRBV20-1 to TRBJ1-1; D might be TRBD1 (5 bases). The CDR3 has 12 amino acids. The V and J ends lost 2 bases and 11 bases respectively, with 15 bases between them. Per germline, CDR1 DFQATT and CDR2 SNEGSKA (reference sequence). The CDR3 nucleotides read TGCAGTGCTAGATCCGGGACGGGGGTGGCTTTCTTT. This translates into CSARSGTGVAFF.

This clonotype has just a few counts. This chain uses TRBV20-1 with TRBJ2-1; 7 nucleotides agree with TRBD1. Trimming at V came to 3 bases and at J to 2 bases, leaving 4 bases not matched to a gene. This CDR3 comprises 14 residues. Germline CDR1 reads DFQATT; CDR2 reads SNEGSKA (reference sequence). The CDR3 region has the DNA TGCAGTGCTAGCGTCGGGACAGCCTACAATGAGCAGTTCTTC. Translated: CSASVGTAYNEQFF.

For the CDR3, the DNA is TGTGCCAGCAGCTCACCACTAGCGGGACCCTCAACCTACTCCTACGAGCAGTACTTC. Translating it yields CASSSPLAGPSTYSYEQYF. The chain employs TRBV11-3 and TRBJ2-7; 10 nucleotides agree with TRBD2. Trimming took 4 bases from V and 0 from J; bases not matched to a gene: 15. Germline V lookup: CDR1 SGHNT, CDR2 YENEEA. The CDR3 sequence is 19 residues long.

The chain employs TRBV7-6 and TRBJ2-5; D gene ambiguous. CDR3 length: 12 amino acids. Germline V CDR1 and CDR2: SGHVS, FNYEAQ. V lost 1 base and J lost 2, with 2 bases in between. CDR3 nucleotides: TGTGCCAGCAGCTTAGGGCAAGAGACCCAGTACTTC. Translating gives CASSLGQETQYF.